Listed below are T cell receptor beta chains from one sample, sequenced in a study of STAT3 mutations in large granular lymphocyte leukemia. Clones were sequenced by immunoSEQ multiplex PCR, and TCRdb holds only the in-frame ones, with some missing. The sample includes some 30,000 clones, approximately 86% of them seen just once. Sample: peripheral blood mononuclear cells. The origin of the receptors is a man aged 60 to 75 with T-cell large granular lymphocyte leukemia. Some clones in this sample may be carry-over from other donors' samples. CDR3s include the opening cysteine and the closing phenylalanine or tryptophan. The D gene is left open where the match is weak. Clone sizes are given selectively: once, few, many, or a class where the clone is expanded.

J	V	D	size	DNA	CDR3
TRBJ2-1	TRBV6-5	.	.	TGTGCCAGCAGCGGGGGTGTGCGCCGCTACAATGAGCAGTTCTTC	CASSGGVRRYNEQFF
TRBJ2-3	TRBV5-4	TRBD2	.	TGTGCCAGCAGCCCAGCGGGATACGGAGATACGCAGTATTTT	CASSPAGYGDTQYF
TRBJ2-1	TRBV29-1	TRBD2	.	TGCAGCGTGGCTAGCGGGAGCAGGGAGCAGTTCTTC	CSVASGSREQFF
TRBJ1-2	TRBV30	.	.	TGTGCCTGGAGTGCGGGGACGGGAGCTAACTATGGCTACACCTTC	CAWSAGTGANYGYTF
TRBJ2-7	TRBV4-3	TRBD1	.	TGCGCCAGCAGCCAAGATTCGCGGACAGGGGCCTACGAGCAGTACTTC	CASSQDSRTGAYEQYF
TRBJ1-1	TRBV7-2	.	.	TGTGCCAGCAGCTTAGGCGAGCTGAACACTGAAGCTTTCTTT	CASSLGELNTEAFF
TRBJ1-2	TRBV6-5	TRBD1	.	TGTGCCAGCAGCCTAACCGGACAGGGGCCCGGCTACACCTTC	CASSLTGQGPGYTF
TRBJ1-5	TRBV28	TRBD1	.	TGTGCCAGCCAAGGGGGGACAGGTTCATTTAATCAGCCCCAGCATTTT	CASQGGTGSFNQPQHF
TRBJ2-3	TRBV6-1	.	.	TGTGCCAGCAGTGTGGCCGGGTCAGATACGCAGTATTTT	CASSVAGSDTQYF
TRBJ1-2	TRBV27	.	.	TGTGCCAGCAGTGGTTCGGGACGCCCCCAGGGATATGGCTACACCTTC	CASSGSGRPQGYGYTF
TRBJ2-5	TRBV28	.	few	TGTGCCAGCAGCAGGGCCCCGAGAGAGACCCAGTACTTC	CASSRAPRETQYF